The source of this T cell receptor beta chain is a study of blood T cell repertoires in COVID-19. The length of the CDR3 is 16 residues. The germline gives CDR1 MNHEY, CDR2 SVGAGI. V lost 0 bases and J 3 bases, leaving 14 bases between the germline ends. Recruits, aged roughly 18 to 89 years, lived in 25 or so US areas. Cohort assignment relied on participant-reported clinical history. Cohort 3 recovery required two negative PCRs, clearance, or symptom resolution. This clone is a singleton in its sample. Measured with immunoSEQ multiplex PCR; TCRdb has only the in-frame clones, and not every one. The sample contains approximately 350,000 clones, around four fifths of which appear only once.

This sequence was found in a woman in her 50s who had recovered from COVID-19. The rearrangement uses TRBV6-5 and TRBJ2-5, with D possibly matching TRBD2 (5 bases). The sample taken for sequencing was PBMCs or T cells enriched from blood (not recorded which). CDR3 in DNA: TGTGCCAGCAGTTACTCAATCATGGGAGTAAAAGAGACCCAGTACTTC. Protein product: CASSYSIMGVKETQYF.